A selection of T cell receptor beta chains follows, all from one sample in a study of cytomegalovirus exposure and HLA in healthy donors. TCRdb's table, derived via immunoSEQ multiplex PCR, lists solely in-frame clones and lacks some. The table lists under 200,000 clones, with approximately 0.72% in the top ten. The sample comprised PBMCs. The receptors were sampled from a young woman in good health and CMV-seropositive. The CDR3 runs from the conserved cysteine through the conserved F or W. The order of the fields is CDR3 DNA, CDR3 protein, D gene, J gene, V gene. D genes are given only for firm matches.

cdr3_nt: TGTGCCACCAGCAGAAAGATGGGGAAAGGTACAGGGTGGGGGGAGCAGTACTTC
cdr3_aa: CATSRKMGKGTGWGEQYF
d_call: NA
j_call: TRBJ2-7
v_call: TRBV15

cdr3_nt: TGTGCCAGCAGCCCCGGGACTAGCACACAAGAGACCCAGTACTTC
cdr3_aa: CASSPGTSTQETQYF
d_call: TRBD2
j_call: TRBJ2-5
v_call: TRBV7-9

cdr3_nt: TGTGCCAGCGAGGTCTCTTTCAACAATGAGCAGTTCTTC
cdr3_aa: CASEVSFNNEQFF
d_call: NA
j_call: TRBJ2-1
v_call: TRBV6-1

cdr3_nt: TGTGCCAGTGGGACAGCAAGACCCCCCTATGGCTACACCTTC
cdr3_aa: CASGTARPPYGYTF
d_call: NA
j_call: TRBJ1-2
v_call: TRBV21-1

cdr3_nt: TGTGCCATCAGTGGGGACTCAGATACGCAGTATTTT
cdr3_aa: CAISGDSDTQYF
d_call: NA
j_call: TRBJ2-3
v_call: TRBV10-3

cdr3_nt: TGCAGCCCATTGGTGGCTAGCGGGGGGGAGAACACCGGGGAGCTGTTTTTT
cdr3_aa: CSPLVASGGENTGELFF
d_call: TRBD2
j_call: TRBJ2-2
v_call: TRBV29-1

cdr3_nt: TGTGCCAGCGCCTCCTCGGGACATTCTAACTATGGCTACACCTTC
cdr3_aa: CASASSGHSNYGYTF
d_call: NA
j_call: TRBJ1-2
v_call: TRBV5-6

cdr3_nt: TGTGCCAGCAGCTTTACAGGGGTCCAAGAGACCCAGTACTTC
cdr3_aa: CASSFTGVQETQYF
d_call: TRBD1
j_call: TRBJ2-5
v_call: TRBV7-2

cdr3_nt: TGTGCCAGCAGCTTCTGGCCCCCGGGGACTGAAGCTTTCTTT
cdr3_aa: CASSFWPPGTEAFF
d_call: NA
j_call: TRBJ1-1
v_call: TRBV5-6

cdr3_nt: TGTGCCAGCAGCTCGGTTGACTTGAACACTGAAGCTTTCTTT
cdr3_aa: CASSSVDLNTEAFF
d_call: NA
j_call: TRBJ1-1
v_call: TRBV5-4

cdr3_nt: TGTGCCAGTGCGTTCGGGGAATATAGCAATCAGCCCCAGCATTTT
cdr3_aa: CASAFGEYSNQPQHF
d_call: NA
j_call: TRBJ1-5
v_call: TRBV19

cdr3_nt: TGCGCCAGCAGCCAAGAGCCTGCAGAGAACACTGAAGCTTTCTTT
cdr3_aa: CASSQEPAENTEAFF
d_call: NA
j_call: TRBJ1-1
v_call: TRBV4-3

cdr3_nt: TGTGCCAGCAGCGTAGGCGGGGAGAGTTACAATGAGCAGTTCTTC
cdr3_aa: CASSVGGESYNEQFF
d_call: NA
j_call: TRBJ2-1
v_call: TRBV9

cdr3_nt: TGTGCCAGCTCACTAGGAGGACAGGGTCGAAGAACTGAAGCTTTCTTT
cdr3_aa: CASSLGGQGRRTEAFF
d_call: TRBD1
j_call: TRBJ1-1
v_call: TRBV18

cdr3_nt: TGTGCCAGCAGTGCTGTGACAGTCTGGGGCACTGAAGCTTTCTTT
cdr3_aa: CASSAVTVWGTEAFF
d_call: NA
j_call: TRBJ1-1
v_call: TRBV27

cdr3_nt: TGTGCCAGCAGCAAAGTTCGGACTAGCGGGACGGGTGAGCAGTTCTTC
cdr3_aa: CASSKVRTSGTGEQFF
d_call: NA
j_call: TRBJ2-1
v_call: TRBV21-1

cdr3_nt: TGTGCCAGTAGTATCATCGGGGAGCTGTTTTTT
cdr3_aa: CASSIIGELFF
d_call: NA
j_call: TRBJ2-2
v_call: TRBV19

cdr3_nt: TGTGCCAGCAGCTCGGGGACAGGGGATGAAAAACTGTTTTTT
cdr3_aa: CASSSGTGDEKLFF
d_call: TRBD1
j_call: TRBJ1-4
v_call: TRBV5-8

cdr3_nt: TGCAGTGCTGAGCGGCTAAAGACCCAGTACTTC
cdr3_aa: CSAERLKTQYF
d_call: NA
j_call: TRBJ2-5
v_call: TRBV20-1

cdr3_nt: TGTGCCTGCGGGGGGGATAGCAATCAGCCCCAGCATTTT
cdr3_aa: CACGGDSNQPQHF
d_call: NA
j_call: TRBJ1-5
v_call: TRBV30

cdr3_nt: TGTGCCAGCAGTCCGGGGACAGCTAACACTGAAGCTTTCTTT
cdr3_aa: CASSPGTANTEAFF
d_call: TRBD1
j_call: TRBJ1-1
v_call: TRBV7-2

cdr3_nt: TGTGCCTGGGCTGGGACAATCCAAGAGACCCAGTACTTC
cdr3_aa: CAWAGTIQETQYF
d_call: NA
j_call: TRBJ2-5
v_call: TRBV30

cdr3_nt: TGTGCCAGCACTCCACAGGGGGCTGGAAACACCATATATTTT
cdr3_aa: CASTPQGAGNTIYF
d_call: TRBD1
j_call: TRBJ1-3
v_call: TRBV6-6

cdr3_nt: TGTGCCAGCAGCGGTAAGGGACAGCGCACAGATACGCAGTATTTT
cdr3_aa: CASSGKGQRTDTQYF
d_call: TRBD1
j_call: TRBJ2-3
v_call: TRBV5-4

cdr3_nt: TGCGCCAGCAGCCAGGCCTCCACAGATACGCAGTATTTT
cdr3_aa: CASSQASTDTQYF
d_call: NA
j_call: TRBJ2-3
v_call: TRBV4-3

cdr3_nt: TGTGCCAGCAGCACCGCGGGGAGAATAGAGACCCAGTACTTC
cdr3_aa: CASSTAGRIETQYF
d_call: NA
j_call: TRBJ2-5
v_call: TRBV5-6

cdr3_nt: TGTGCCAGCGGCGCAGAGGGCGCGTCGGTGGGGGCTTTCTTT
cdr3_aa: CASGAEGASVGAFF
d_call: NA
j_call: TRBJ1-1
v_call: TRBV2

cdr3_nt: TGTGCCAGCAGTGAGAGCTCTGGAAACACCATATATTTT
cdr3_aa: CASSESSGNTIYF
d_call: NA
j_call: TRBJ1-3
v_call: TRBV6-1

cdr3_nt: TGTGCCAGCAGCTTAAGAGGGGGCGTTTCTGGGGCCAACGTCCTGACTTTC
cdr3_aa: CASSLRGGVSGANVLTF
d_call: TRBD1
j_call: TRBJ2-6
v_call: TRBV7-2

cdr3_nt: TGTGCCATCAGTGAGGCTAGCGGGGGGAGCACAGATACGCAGTATTTT
cdr3_aa: CAISEASGGSTDTQYF
d_call: TRBD2
j_call: TRBJ2-3
v_call: TRBV10-3

cdr3_nt: TGTGCCAGCAGCTTAGCCCACACGGGAGGGCCCGGCGCAGATACGCAGTATTTT
cdr3_aa: CASSLAHTGGPGADTQYF
d_call: TRBD2
j_call: TRBJ2-3
v_call: TRBV7-8

cdr3_nt: TGTGCCTGGAGTGTAAGGGGATCTGAAGCTTTCTTT
cdr3_aa: CAWSVRGSEAFF
d_call: NA
j_call: TRBJ1-1
v_call: TRBV30

cdr3_nt: TGCAGCGTTAGGACTGAACAAGAGACCCAGTACTTC
cdr3_aa: CSVRTEQETQYF
d_call: NA
j_call: TRBJ2-5
v_call: TRBV29-1

cdr3_nt: TGTGCCAGCAGCTCCGGACAGGGAGTGAACACTGAAGCTTTCTTT
cdr3_aa: CASSSGQGVNTEAFF
d_call: TRBD1
j_call: TRBJ1-1
v_call: TRBV7-8

cdr3_nt: TGTGCCAGCAGCTTACGGCTAGCGAAAGAGACCCAGTACTTC
cdr3_aa: CASSLRLAKETQYF
d_call: NA
j_call: TRBJ2-5
v_call: TRBV5-4

cdr3_nt: TGCGCCAGCAGCTTAAACAGGGACTACGAGCAGTACTTC
cdr3_aa: CASSLNRDYEQYF
d_call: NA
j_call: TRBJ2-7
v_call: TRBV5-1

cdr3_nt: TGCGCCAGCAGTCAATCAACTAGCAGACTCTACGAGCAGTACTTC
cdr3_aa: CASSQSTSRLYEQYF
d_call: NA
j_call: TRBJ2-7
v_call: TRBV23-1

cdr3_nt: TGTGCCAGCTCAACTTCAGGGGAGCAGTACTTC
cdr3_aa: CASSTSGEQYF
d_call: NA
j_call: TRBJ2-7
v_call: TRBV18

cdr3_nt: TGTGCCAGCAGTTATCTGAGCAATGAGCAGTTCTTC
cdr3_aa: CASSYLSNEQFF
d_call: NA
j_call: TRBJ2-1
v_call: TRBV6-6

cdr3_nt: TGTGCCAGCAGCCCATTCAAACAGCCCCAGCATTTT
cdr3_aa: CASSPFKQPQHF
d_call: NA
j_call: TRBJ1-5
v_call: TRBV5-8

cdr3_nt: TGTGCCTGGACCCTGACAGGGTCGGGTGAAAAACTGTTTTTT
cdr3_aa: CAWTLTGSGEKLFF
d_call: TRBD1
j_call: TRBJ1-4
v_call: TRBV30

cdr3_nt: TGTGCCAGCAGTGGACCCCATCTAGCGGGGGGGGACCCAGCTAGCACAGATACGCAGTATTTT
cdr3_aa: CASSGPHLAGGDPASTDTQYF
d_call: TRBD2
j_call: TRBJ2-3
v_call: TRBV2

cdr3_nt: TGTGCCAGCAGCTTGGTTCAGTCGTCTAGCACAGATACGCAGTATTTT
cdr3_aa: CASSLVQSSSTDTQYF
d_call: NA
j_call: TRBJ2-3
v_call: TRBV5-4

cdr3_nt: TGTGCCAGCAGTTACGGGGGCGGGGGGGCACAGTTCTTC
cdr3_aa: CASSYGGGGAQFF
d_call: TRBD2
j_call: TRBJ2-1
v_call: TRBV6-5

cdr3_nt: TGTGCCAGCAGTAATTCAGGGGGTAGAGATGGCTACACCTTC
cdr3_aa: CASSNSGGRDGYTF
d_call: TRBD1
j_call: TRBJ1-2
v_call: TRBV2

cdr3_nt: TGTGCCAGTAGTATAACAGAAATCTATGGCTACACCTTC
cdr3_aa: CASSITEIYGYTF
d_call: NA
j_call: TRBJ1-2
v_call: TRBV19